A selection of T cell receptor beta chains follows, all from one sample in a study of blood T cells in healthy people across ages. TCRdb re-analysed the 5' RACE reads in MiXCR, keeping a single row per CDR3 protein. The table has around 1,800,000 distinct CDR3 sequences, approximately 39% seen once. Sequencing was performed on blood. These receptors were obtained from a human donor in good health. CDR3s include the opening cysteine and the closing phenylalanine or tryptophan. The D gene is left open where the match is weak. Clone sizes are given selectively: once, few, many, or a class where the clone is expanded.

>TRBV20-1|TRBJ2-7|NA|NA
TGCAGCGGTCAAGTCCGGGACAACTACGAGCAGTACTTC
CSGQVRDNYEQYF
>TRBV20-1|TRBJ1-1|NA|many
TGCAGTATACGCCCCCCAGGGAACACTGAAGCTTTCTTT
CSIRPPGNTEAFF
>TRBV12-3/TRBV12-4|TRBJ2-7|NA|NA
TGTGCCAGCAGTCCCCGGATCTATACCAGGGAGGCCCAGTACTTC
CASSPRIYTREAQYF
>TRBV6-1|TRBJ2-5|NA|few
TGTGCCAGCTCCAAGCTGAGGTTGGGGGAGACCCAGTACTTC
CASSKLRLGETQYF
>TRBV4-3|TRBJ2-3|NA|NA
TGCGCCAGCAGCCAAGTGGTCGTCGGGGCAGATACGCAGTATTTT
CASSQVVVGADTQYF
>TRBV7-2|TRBJ1-6|NA|few
TGTGCCAGCAGCTTAGGACAGCTTCATAATTCACCCCTCCACTTT
CASSLGQLHNSPLHF
>TRBV29-1|TRBJ2-1|TRBD2|NA
TGCAGCGTTGCAGCGGGAACGGGGAATGAGCAGTTCTTC
CSVAAGTGNEQFF
>TRBV10-3|TRBJ2-7|TRBD1|few
TGTGCCATCAACTACGGGACAGGGATCTCCGAGCAGTACTTC
CAINYGTGISEQYF
>TRBV5-1|TRBJ1-1|NA|few
TGCGCCAGCAGCTCAACAGGGTCATTTACTGAAGCTTTCTTT
CASSSTGSFTEAFF
>TRBV9|TRBJ2-3|NA|few
TGTGCCAGCAGCCCATATGGACAGTTCGGGGATACGCAGTATTTT
CASSPYGQFGDTQYF
>TRBV20-1|TRBJ2-7|NA|many
TGCAGTGCTAGAGATCGAGCACTTTGGCAGTACTTC
CSARDRALWQYF
>TRBV20-1|TRBJ2-1|NA|few
TGCAGTCCGGGGGGCAGTACTCACAATGAGCAGTTCTTC
CSPGGSTHNEQFF
>TRBV5-1|TRBJ2-1|NA|few
TGCGCCAGCAGCTTGGACGTGGTTTCGGGGGTAGAGGGGTTCTTC
CASSLDVVSGVEGFF
>TRBV30|TRBJ1-1|NA|few
TGTGCCTGGAGTGTACCGGTTGGAGGGACCACTGAAGCTTTCTTT
CAWSVPVGGTTEAFF
>TRBV11-2|TRBJ1-2|NA|once
TGTGCCAGCAGCTTAGATACCGGACGGATAGCTAACTATGGCTACACCTTC
CASSLDTGRIANYGYTF
>TRBV4-3|TRBJ2-5|NA|few
TGCGCCAGCAGCCAAGATAGTACGGGGCAGGTATGGGCCCAGTACTTC
CASSQDSTGQVWAQYF
>TRBV12-3/TRBV12-4|TRBJ2-7|NA|NA
TGTGCCAGCAGTTATGGGTTTGGAGGCAGTGACGAGCAGTACTTC
CASSYGFGGSDEQYF
>TRBV20-1|TRBJ1-2|NA|many
TGCAGTGCTAGAGATGGGGTTGGGGGGGCGGATGGCTACACCTTC
CSARDGVGGADGYTF
>TRBV25-1|TRBJ2-1|NA|NA
TGTGCCAGCAGTGAATTTTTCAGGGGACCCTTTTCGAGGAATGAGCAGTTCTTC
CASSEFFRGPFSRNEQFF
>TRBV27|TRBJ2-7|NA|NA
TGTGCCAGCAGTTTAACCTGGTTGGGAGGTTCGTATGAGCAGTACTTC
CASSLTWLGGSYEQYF
>TRBV6-6|TRBJ2-6|NA|few
TGTGCCAGCAGTTACTCCCGCCAGGCCAACGTCCTGACTTTC
CASSYSRQANVLTF
>TRBV14|TRBJ2-7|NA|NA
TGTGCCAGCAGCACGCGACAAGGCAAGCAGTACTTC
CASSTRQGKQYF
>TRBV7-2|TRBJ2-5|NA|few
TGTGCCAGCAGCTTCCTTGGCTTACAAGAGACCCAGTACTTC
CASSFLGLQETQYF
>TRBV7-2|TRBJ2-5|NA|few
TGTGCCAGCAGTTCGACGGGGGCCACGGGGTTGGAGACCCAGTACTTC
CASSSTGATGLETQYF
>TRBV12-3/TRBV12-4|TRBJ1-1|TRBD1|NA
TGTGCCAGCAGTCCCCAGACAGGGACTGAAGCTTTCTTT
CASSPQTGTEAFF
>TRBV7-6|TRBJ1-6|NA|few
TGTGCCAGCAGCCGGGCGGCAAAGGGTTCACCCCTCCACTTT
CASSRAAKGSPLHF
>TRBV2|TRBJ1-2|NA|NA
TGTGCCAGCTCCGGGGCGCGGACGCACTATGGCTACACCTTC
CASSGARTHYGYTF
>TRBV6-1|TRBJ1-6|NA|few
TGTGCCAGCGGAGGCGGACTCCGACCATCACCCCTCCACTTT
CASGGGLRPSPLHF
>TRBV6-5|TRBJ2-2|NA|NA
TGTGCCAGCACCCTAGGGGAAATGGGGGAGCTGTTTTTT
CASTLGEMGELFF
>TRBV12-3/TRBV12-4|TRBJ2-1|TRBD2|few
TGTGCCAGCAGTCTCGGACTAGCGGGGGTTGGCTCCTACAATGAGCAGTTCTTC
CASSLGLAGVGSYNEQFF
>TRBV6-6|TRBJ2-5|NA|few
TGTGCCAGCAGTCACGGGACTTTCCGGGAGACCCAGTACTTC
CASSHGTFRETQYF
>TRBV6-2/TRBV6-3|TRBJ2-5|TRBD1|few
TGTGCCAGCAGGAACCGACAGGGCTCCCAAGAGACCCAGTACTTC
CASRNRQGSQETQYF
>TRBV6-2/TRBV6-3|TRBJ2-7|NA|few
TGTGCCAGCAGCGAACGGGGGAGCGAGCAGTACTTC
CASSERGSEQYF
>TRBV5-1|TRBJ2-5|TRBD2|NA
TGCGCCAGCAGCTTGGCCGGGCTAGCGGGGACTTACCAAGAGACCCAGTACTTC
CASSLAGLAGTYQETQYF
>TRBV20-1|TRBJ2-7|NA|few
TGCAGTGCTAGAATGTTCCAATACGAGCAGTACTTC
CSARMFQYEQYF
>TRBV11-2|TRBJ1-1|TRBD1|few
TGTGCCAGCAGCCCACCCGGGACAGGGGTAGGGACTGAAGCTTTCTTT
CASSPPGTGVGTEAFF
>TRBV5-1|TRBJ2-5|NA|few
TGCGCCAGCAGCATTGGAGCCAGACAACAAGAGACCCAGTACTTC
CASSIGARQQETQYF
>TRBV5-1|TRBJ2-3|NA|NA
TGCGCCAGCAGCTTGGCCACGGTGGTAGGTTCTAGCACAGATACGCAGTATTTT
CASSLATVVGSSTDTQYF
>TRBV7-8|TRBJ2-7|TRBD1|few
TGTGCCAGCAGCTTAGAAGGGACAGGGGGCCCCTACGAGCAGTACTTC
CASSLEGTGGPYEQYF
>TRBV20-1|TRBJ2-3|NA|NA
TGCAGTACTCGGCGGGGAACCACAGATACGCAGTATTTT
CSTRRGTTDTQYF
>TRBV6-1|TRBJ2-7|NA|NA
TGTGCCAGCAGTGAAAACTGGATGGAGGCCGAGCAGTACTTC
CASSENWMEAEQYF
>TRBV15|TRBJ2-7|TRBD1|NA
TGTGCCACCAGCAAATTCCCCGGACAGGGGGCCTACGAGCAGTACTTC
CATSKFPGQGAYEQYF
>TRBV15|TRBJ2-1|TRBD1|NA
TGTGCCACCAGCCAACTACAGGGGAGCTCCTACAATGAGCAGTTCTTC
CATSQLQGSSYNEQFF
>TRBV24-1|TRBJ1-2|NA|NA
TGTGCCACCAGTGGACGGTATGGCTACACCTTC
CATSGRYGYTF
>TRBV27|TRBJ1-6|TRBD1|NA
TGTGCCAGCAGTCCCACGGACAGGGGGTTCAATTCACCCCTCCACTTT
CASSPTDRGFNSPLHF
>TRBV7-6|TRBJ2-6|TRBD1|NA
TGTGCCAGCAGCTTACATCTCGTGGGACAGGGGGCTTCCGGGGCCAACGTCCTGACTTTC
CASSLHLVGQGASGANVLTF
>TRBV6-5|TRBJ2-1|TRBD2|NA
TGTGCCAGCAGTTACTCTGGACTAGGGGTCAATGAGCAGTTCTTC
CASSYSGLGVNEQFF
>TRBV10-3|TRBJ2-6|NA|many
TGTGCCATCAGGAGAGAGGCCAACGTCCTGACTTTC
CAIRREANVLTF
>TRBV4-2|TRBJ2-3|NA|few
TGTGCCAGCAGCCACCGGGGACAAGTTCAGTCAGATACGCAGTATTTT
CASSHRGQVQSDTQYF
>TRBV20-1|TRBJ1-2|TRBD1|few
TGCAGTGCGCCAGCCGGGACAGCCCACGGTGGCTACACCTTC
CSAPAGTAHGGYTF
>TRBV5-1|TRBJ2-5|TRBD2|NA
TGCGCCAGCAGCATACCGTTAGCGGGGGTAAAAGAGACCCAGTACTTC
CASSIPLAGVKETQYF